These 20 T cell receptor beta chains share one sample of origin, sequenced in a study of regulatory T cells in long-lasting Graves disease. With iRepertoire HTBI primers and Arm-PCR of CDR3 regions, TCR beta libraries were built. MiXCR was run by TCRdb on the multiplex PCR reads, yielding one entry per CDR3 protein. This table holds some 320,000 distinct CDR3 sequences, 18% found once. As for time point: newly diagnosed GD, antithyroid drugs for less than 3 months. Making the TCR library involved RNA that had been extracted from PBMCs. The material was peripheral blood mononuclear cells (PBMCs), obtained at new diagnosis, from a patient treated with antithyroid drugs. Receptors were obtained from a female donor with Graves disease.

The chain's CDR3 is CAWSVRAGAKNIQYF. The CDR3 DNA sequence: TGTGCCTGGAGTGTACGCGCGGGAGCCAAAAACATTCAGTACTTC. This chain links TRBV30 with TRBJ2-4, with TRBD2 as a possible D gene (5 bases). The CDR3 totals 15 residues. V dropped 0 bases and J dropped 0 bases, with 9 bases sitting between them. Germline-derived CDR1 and CDR2 are GTSNPN and SVGIG (reference sequence).

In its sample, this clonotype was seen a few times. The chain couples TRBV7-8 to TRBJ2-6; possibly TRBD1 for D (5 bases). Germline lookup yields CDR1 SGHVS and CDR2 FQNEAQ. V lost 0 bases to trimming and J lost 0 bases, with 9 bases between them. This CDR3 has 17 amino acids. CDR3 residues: CASSLAPQGSGANVLTF. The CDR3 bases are TGTGCCAGCAGCTTAGCCCCGCAGGGCTCTGGGGCCAACGTCCTGACTTTC.

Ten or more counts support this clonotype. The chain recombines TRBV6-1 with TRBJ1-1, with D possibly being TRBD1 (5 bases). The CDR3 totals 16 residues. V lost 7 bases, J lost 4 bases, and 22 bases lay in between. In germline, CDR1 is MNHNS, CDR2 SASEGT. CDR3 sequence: CASMKAEWGLGTEAFF. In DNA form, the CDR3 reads TGTGCCAGCATGAAAGCGGAATGGGGGTTGGGCACTGAAGCTTTCTTT.

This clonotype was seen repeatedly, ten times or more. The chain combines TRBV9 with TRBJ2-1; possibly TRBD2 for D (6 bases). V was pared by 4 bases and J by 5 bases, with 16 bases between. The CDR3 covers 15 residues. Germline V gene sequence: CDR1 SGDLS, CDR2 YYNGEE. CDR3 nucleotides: TGTGCCAGCAGCCAGGGACTCTCCTTTGACAATGAGCAGTTCTTC. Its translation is CASSQGLSFDNEQFF.

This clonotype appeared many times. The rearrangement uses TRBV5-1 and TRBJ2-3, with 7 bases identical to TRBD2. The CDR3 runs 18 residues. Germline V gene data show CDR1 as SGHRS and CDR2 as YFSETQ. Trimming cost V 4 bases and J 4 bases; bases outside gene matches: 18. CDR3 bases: TGCGCCAGCAGCCCAGGCTGGTCAGCGGGACGGGACCCAGATACGCAGTATTTT. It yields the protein CASSPGWSAGRDPDTQYF.

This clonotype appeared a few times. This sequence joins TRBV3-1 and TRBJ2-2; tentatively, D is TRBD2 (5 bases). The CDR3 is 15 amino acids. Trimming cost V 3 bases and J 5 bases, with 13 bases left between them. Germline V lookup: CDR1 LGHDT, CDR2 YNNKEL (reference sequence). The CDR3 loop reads CASSQGWTGTGELFF. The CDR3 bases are TGTGCCAGCAGCCAGGGCTGGACGGGGACCGGGGAGCTGTTTTTT.

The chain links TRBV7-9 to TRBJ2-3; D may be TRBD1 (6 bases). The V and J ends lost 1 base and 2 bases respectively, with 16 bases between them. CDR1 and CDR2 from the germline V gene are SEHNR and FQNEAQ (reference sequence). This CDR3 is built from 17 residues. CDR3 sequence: CASSLDRFQGLTDTQYF. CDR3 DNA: TGTGCCAGCAGCTTAGATCGTTTCCAGGGGCTCACAGATACGCAGTATTTT.

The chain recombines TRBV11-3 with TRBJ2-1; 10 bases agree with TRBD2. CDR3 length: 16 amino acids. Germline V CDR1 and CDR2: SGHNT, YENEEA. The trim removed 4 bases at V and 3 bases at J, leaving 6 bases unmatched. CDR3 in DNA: TGTGCCAGCAGCTCAGCTAGCGGGAGAAGCTACAATGAGCAGTTCTTC. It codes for CASSSASGRSYNEQFF.

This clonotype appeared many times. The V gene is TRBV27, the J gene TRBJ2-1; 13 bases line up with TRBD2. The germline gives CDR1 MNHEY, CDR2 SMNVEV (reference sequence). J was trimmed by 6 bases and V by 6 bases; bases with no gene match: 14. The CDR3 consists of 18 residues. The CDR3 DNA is TGTGCCAGCAGGGAAAGGGCCGGGACTAGCGGGATTATCAATGAGCAGTTCTTC. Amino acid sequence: CASRERAGTSGIINEQFF.

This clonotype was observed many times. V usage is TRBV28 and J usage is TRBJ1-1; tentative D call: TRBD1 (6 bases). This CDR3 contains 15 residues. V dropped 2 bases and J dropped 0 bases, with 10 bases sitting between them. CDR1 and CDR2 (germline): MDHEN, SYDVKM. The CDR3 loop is CASSLPGDMNTEAFF. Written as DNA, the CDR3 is TGTGCCAGCAGTTTACCAGGGGACATGAACACTGAAGCTTTCTTT.

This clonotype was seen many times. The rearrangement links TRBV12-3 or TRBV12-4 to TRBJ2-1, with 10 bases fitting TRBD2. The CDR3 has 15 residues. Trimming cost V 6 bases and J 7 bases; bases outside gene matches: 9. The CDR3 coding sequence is TGTGCCAGCAGGTCCGGGACTAGCGAGGCTAATGAGCAGTTCTTC. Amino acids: CASRSGTSEANEQFF.

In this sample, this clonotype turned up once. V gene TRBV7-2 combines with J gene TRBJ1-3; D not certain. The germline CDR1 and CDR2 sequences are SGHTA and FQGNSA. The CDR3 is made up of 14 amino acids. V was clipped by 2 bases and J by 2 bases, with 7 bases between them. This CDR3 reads CASSLLGTGNTIYF. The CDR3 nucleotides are TGTGCCAGCAGCTTATTGGGGACTGGAAACACCATATATTTT.

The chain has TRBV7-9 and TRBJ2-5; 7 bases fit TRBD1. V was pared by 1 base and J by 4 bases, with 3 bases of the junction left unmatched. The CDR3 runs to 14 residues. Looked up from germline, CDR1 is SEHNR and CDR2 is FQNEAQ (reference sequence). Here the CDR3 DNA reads TGTGCCAGCAGCTTAGTGGGACAGATAGAGACCCAGTACTTC. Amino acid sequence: CASSLVGQIETQYF.

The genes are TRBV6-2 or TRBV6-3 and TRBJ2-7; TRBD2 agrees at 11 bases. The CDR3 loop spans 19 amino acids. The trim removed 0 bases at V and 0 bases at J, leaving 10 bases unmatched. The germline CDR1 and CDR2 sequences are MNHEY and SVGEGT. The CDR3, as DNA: TGTGCCAGCAGTTACTCGTTCGAGACTAGCGGGACATCCTCCTACGAGCAGTACTTC. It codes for CASSYSFETSGTSSYEQYF.

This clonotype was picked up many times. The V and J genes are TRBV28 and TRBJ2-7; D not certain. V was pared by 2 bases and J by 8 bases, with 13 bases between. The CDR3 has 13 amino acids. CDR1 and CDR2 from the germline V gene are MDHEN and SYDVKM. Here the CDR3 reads CASSLLQRGQQYF. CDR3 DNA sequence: TGTGCCAGCAGTTTACTTCAACGAGGCCAGCAGTACTTC.

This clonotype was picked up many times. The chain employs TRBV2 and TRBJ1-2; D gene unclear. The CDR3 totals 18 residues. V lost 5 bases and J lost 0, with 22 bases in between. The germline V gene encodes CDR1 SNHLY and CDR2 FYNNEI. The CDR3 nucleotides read TGTGCCAGCAGTAATATGGCCCCCTGGGCGGCTTCTAACTATGGCTACACCTTC. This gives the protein CASSNMAPWAASNYGYTF.

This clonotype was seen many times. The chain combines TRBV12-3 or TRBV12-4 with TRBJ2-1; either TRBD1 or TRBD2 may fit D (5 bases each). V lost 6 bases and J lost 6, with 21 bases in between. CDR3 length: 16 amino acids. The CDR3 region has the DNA TGTGCCAGCAGCCCCCCTGGGGGTTCCTGGGGCAATGAGCAGTTCTTC. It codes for CASSPPGGSWGNEQFF.

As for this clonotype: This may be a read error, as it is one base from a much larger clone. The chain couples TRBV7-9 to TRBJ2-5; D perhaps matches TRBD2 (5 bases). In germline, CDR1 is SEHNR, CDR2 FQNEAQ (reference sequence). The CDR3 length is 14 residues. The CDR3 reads CVSSLALARETQYF. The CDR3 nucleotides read TGTGTCAGCAGCTTAGCGCTAGCCCGAGAGACCCAGTACTTC.

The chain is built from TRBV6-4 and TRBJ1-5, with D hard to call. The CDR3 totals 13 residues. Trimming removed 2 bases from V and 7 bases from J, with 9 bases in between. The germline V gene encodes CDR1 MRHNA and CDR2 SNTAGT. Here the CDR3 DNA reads TGTGCCAGCAGTGACACGGTGGGACAGCCCCAGCATTTT. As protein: CASSDTVGQPQHF.

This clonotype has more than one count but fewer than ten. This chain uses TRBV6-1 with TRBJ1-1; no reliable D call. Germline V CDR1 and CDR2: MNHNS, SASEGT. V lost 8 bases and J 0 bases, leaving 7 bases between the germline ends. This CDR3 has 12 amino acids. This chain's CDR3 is CASGKLNTEAFF. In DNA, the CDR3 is TGTGCCAGCGGAAAATTGAACACTGAAGCTTTCTTT.